The rows below give T cell receptor beta chains drawn from one sample of a study of CD8 T cells in Susac syndrome. TCRdb re-called the immunoSEQ multiplex PCR reads with MiXCR, one entry per CDR3 protein. The table shows around 130,000 distinct CDR3 sequences, with nearly 96% occurring only once. Sequencing was done on a sample of CD4+ T cells from PBMCs. The receptor source for this set is a human donor with Susac syndrome. The CDR3 runs from the conserved cysteine through the conserved F or W. Each record gives: J gene, V gene, CDR3 protein.

>TRBJ2-5|TRBV4-2
CASSRAENQETQYF
>TRBJ2-3|TRBV5-4
CASSLKRQDTQYF
>TRBJ2-3|TRBV7-2
CASSFSGRAGGTDTQYF
>TRBJ2-1|TRBV11-1
CASSLGEERANEQFF
>TRBJ2-1|TRBV7-9
CASNPGRGAYEQFF
>TRBJ2-5|TRBV5-6
CASKRQQETQYF
>TRBJ1-1|TRBV9
CASSNRDRGTEAFF
>TRBJ1-2|TRBV18
CASSPQREANYGYTF
>TRBJ2-3|TRBV3-1
CASSLSPPSSDTQYF
>TRBJ2-1|TRBV30
CAWSGGREQFF
>TRBJ2-2|TRBV6-2/TRBV6-3
CASSPLGGGRRTGELFF
>TRBJ2-7|TRBV20-1
CSARVGQGAYEQYF
>TRBJ2-2|TRBV20-1
CSASGTGELFF
>TRBJ2-5|TRBV20-1
CSAILASEETQYF
>TRBJ1-1|TRBV5-1
CASSLTRQGGEATEAFF
>TRBJ1-1|TRBV29-1
CSVDGSGGYEAFF
>TRBJ1-5|TRBV6-5
CASSYLGQGYPQHF
>TRBJ2-7|TRBV29-1
CSVWVKSSYEQYF
>TRBJ1-1|TRBV6-2/TRBV6-3
CASSYRQGRTEAFF
>TRBJ2-3|TRBV9
CASSLTGTSGSGTDTQYF
>TRBJ1-5|TRBV12-3/TRBV12-4
CASSLAVRQPQHF
>TRBJ1-1|TRBV7-2
CASSWRTEAFF
>TRBJ2-7|TRBV28
CASSSQTSSYEQYF
>TRBJ2-7|TRBV5-1
CASRDNYEQYF
>TRBJ2-3|TRBV5-1
CASSLGPGMDTQYF
>TRBJ2-1|TRBV12-3/TRBV12-4
CASSLESGGYNEQFF
>TRBJ2-2|TRBV5-1
CASSVLAGAVGELFF
>TRBJ2-7|TRBV7-2
CASSFRGTDEQYF
>TRBJ2-7|TRBV4-1
CASSQDMAGYYEQYF
>TRBJ2-3|TRBV6-5
CASSYPGDTGASDTQYF
>TRBJ1-5|TRBV6-5
CASSETARQPQHF
>TRBJ1-2|TRBV3-1
CASQAGQGRHGYTF
>TRBJ2-2|TRBV29-1
CSVDSSGRAAGELFF
>TRBJ1-1|TRBV30
CAWREGRWNTEAFF
>TRBJ2-7|TRBV7-2
CASSLSWGEQYF
>TRBJ2-3|TRBV20-1
CSARRDASTDTQYF
>TRBJ2-6|TRBV18
CASSQQGHQANVLTF
>TRBJ2-3|TRBV12-3/TRBV12-4
CASRDRADTQYF